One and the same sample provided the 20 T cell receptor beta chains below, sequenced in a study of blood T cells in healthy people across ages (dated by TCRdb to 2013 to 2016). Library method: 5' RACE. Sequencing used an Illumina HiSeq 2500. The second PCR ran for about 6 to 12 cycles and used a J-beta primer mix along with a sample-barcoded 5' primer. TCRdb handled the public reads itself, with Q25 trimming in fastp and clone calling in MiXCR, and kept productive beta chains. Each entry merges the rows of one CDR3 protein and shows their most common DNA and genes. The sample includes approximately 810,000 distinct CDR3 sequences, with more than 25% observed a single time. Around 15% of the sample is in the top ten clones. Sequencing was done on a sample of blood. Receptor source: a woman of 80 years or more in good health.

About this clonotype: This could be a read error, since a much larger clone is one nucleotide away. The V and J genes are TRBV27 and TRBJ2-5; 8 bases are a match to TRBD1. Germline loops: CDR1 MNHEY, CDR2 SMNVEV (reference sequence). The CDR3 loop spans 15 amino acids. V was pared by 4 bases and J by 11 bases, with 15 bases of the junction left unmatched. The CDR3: CASSSRQGTFNEQYF. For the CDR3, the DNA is TGTGCCAGCAGTTCTCGACAGGGGACCTTCAATGAGCAGTACTTC.

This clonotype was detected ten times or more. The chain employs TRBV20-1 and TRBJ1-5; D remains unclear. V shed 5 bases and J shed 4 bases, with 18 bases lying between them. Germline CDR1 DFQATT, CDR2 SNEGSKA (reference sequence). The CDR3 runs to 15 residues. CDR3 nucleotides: TGCAGTGCTTCCCGAGGTGCGACGCGTAATCAGCCCCAGCATTTT. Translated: CSASRGATRNQPQHF.

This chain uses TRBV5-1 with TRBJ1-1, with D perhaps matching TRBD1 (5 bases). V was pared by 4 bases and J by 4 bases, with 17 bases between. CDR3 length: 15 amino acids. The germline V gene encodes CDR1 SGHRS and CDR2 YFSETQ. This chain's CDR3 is CASSPRVGASTEAFF. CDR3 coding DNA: TGCGCCAGCAGCCCTCGGGTAGGGGCGAGCACTGAAGCTTTCTTT.

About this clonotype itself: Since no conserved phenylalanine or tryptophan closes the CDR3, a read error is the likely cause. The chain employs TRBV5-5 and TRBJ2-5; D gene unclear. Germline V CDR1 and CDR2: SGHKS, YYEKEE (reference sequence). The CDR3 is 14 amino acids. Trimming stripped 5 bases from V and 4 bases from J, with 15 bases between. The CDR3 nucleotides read TGTGCCAGCAGTCCCCAATGGGTCGTAGAGACCCAGTACGTC. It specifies CASSPQWVVETQYV.

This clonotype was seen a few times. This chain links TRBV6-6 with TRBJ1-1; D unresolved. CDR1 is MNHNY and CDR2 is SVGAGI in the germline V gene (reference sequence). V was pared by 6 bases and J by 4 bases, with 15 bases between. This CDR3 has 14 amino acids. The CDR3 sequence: CASSPPHGGTEAFF. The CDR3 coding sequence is TGTGCCAGCAGCCCCCCTCACGGTGGCACTGAAGCTTTCTTT.

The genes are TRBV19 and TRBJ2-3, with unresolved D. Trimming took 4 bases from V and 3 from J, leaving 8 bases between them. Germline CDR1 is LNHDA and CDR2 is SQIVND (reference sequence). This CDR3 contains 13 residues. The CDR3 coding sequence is TGTGCCAGTAGTAAAACTTGGACAGATACGCAGTATTTT. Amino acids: CASSKTWTDTQYF.

The chain's CDR3 is CASSVEQNYNEQFF. The CDR3 DNA follows: TGTGCCAGCAGCGTCGAACAGAACTACAATGAGCAGTTCTTC. The V and J genes are TRBV9 and TRBJ2-1, with D uncertain. Trimming removed 2 bases from V and 3 bases from J, with 9 bases in between. Germline V CDR1 and CDR2: SGDLS, YYNGEE. This CDR3 spans 14 amino acids.

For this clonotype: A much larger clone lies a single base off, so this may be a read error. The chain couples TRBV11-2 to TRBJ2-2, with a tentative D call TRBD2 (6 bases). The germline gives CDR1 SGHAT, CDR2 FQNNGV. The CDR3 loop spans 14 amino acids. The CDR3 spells CASRPARGTGGLFF. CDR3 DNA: TGTGCCAGCAGACCAGCCCGGGGAACCGGGGGGCTGTTTTTT.

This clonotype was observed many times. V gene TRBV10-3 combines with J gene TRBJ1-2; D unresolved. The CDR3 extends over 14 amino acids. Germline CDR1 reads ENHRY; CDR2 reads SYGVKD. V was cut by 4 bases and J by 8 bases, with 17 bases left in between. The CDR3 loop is CAISAAGPAYGYTF. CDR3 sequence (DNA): TGTGCCATCAGTGCCGCCGGACCGGCGTACGGCTACACCTTC.

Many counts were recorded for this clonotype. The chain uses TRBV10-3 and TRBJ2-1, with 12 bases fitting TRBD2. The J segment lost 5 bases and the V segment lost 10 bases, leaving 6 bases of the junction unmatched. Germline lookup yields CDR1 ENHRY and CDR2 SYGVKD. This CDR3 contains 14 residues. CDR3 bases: TGTGCCACCAGGACTAGCGGGGAAAACAATGAGCAGTTCTTC. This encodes CATRTSGENNEQFF.

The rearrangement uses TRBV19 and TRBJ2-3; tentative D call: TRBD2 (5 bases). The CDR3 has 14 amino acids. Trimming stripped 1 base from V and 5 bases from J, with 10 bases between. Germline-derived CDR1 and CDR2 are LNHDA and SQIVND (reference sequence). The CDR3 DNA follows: TGTGCCAGTAGTATAGGTCGGGAAAGAGATACGCAGTATTTT. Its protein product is CASSIGRERDTQYF.

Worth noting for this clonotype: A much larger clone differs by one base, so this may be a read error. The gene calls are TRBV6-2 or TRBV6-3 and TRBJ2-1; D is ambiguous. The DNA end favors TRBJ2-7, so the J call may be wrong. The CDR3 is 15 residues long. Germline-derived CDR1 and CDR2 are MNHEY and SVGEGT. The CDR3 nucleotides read TGTGCCAGCCGAACTACTGGAAGCTCCTACAATGAGCAGTACTTC. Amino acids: CASRTTGSSYNEQYF.

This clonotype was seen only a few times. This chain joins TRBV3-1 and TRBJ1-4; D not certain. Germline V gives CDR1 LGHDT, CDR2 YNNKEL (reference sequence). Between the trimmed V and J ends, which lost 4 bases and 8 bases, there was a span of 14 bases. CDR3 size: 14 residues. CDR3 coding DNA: TGTGCCAGCAGCCCCCGACGGAGGGAGGAAAAACTGTTTTTT. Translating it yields CASSPRRREEKLFF.

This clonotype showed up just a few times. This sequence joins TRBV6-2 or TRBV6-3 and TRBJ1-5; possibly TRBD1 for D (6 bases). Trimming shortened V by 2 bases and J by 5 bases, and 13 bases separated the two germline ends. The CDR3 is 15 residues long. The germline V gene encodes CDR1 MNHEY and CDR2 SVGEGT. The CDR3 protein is CASSYTDRKDQPQHF. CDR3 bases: TGTGCCAGCAGTTACACAGACAGGAAAGATCAGCCCCAGCATTTT.

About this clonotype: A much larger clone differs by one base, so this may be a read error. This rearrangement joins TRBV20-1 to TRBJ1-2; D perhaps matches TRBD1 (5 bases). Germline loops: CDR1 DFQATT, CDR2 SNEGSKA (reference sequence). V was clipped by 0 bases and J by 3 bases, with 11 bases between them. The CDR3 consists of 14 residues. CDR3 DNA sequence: TGCAGTGCTAGAGAGTATCCCAGGGACTATGGCTACACCTTC. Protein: CSAREYPRDYGYTF.

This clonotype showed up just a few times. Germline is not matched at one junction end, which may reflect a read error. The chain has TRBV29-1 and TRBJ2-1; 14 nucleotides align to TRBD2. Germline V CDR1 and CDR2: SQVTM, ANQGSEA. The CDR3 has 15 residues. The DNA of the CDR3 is TGCAGCGTTGAGCGACTAGCGGGAGGGTACAGTGAGCAGTTCTTC. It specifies CSVERLAGGYSEQFF.

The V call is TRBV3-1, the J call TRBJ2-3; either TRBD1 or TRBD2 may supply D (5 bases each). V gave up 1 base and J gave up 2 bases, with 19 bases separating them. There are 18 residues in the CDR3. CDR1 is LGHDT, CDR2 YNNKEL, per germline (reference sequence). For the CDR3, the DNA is TGTGCCAGCAGCCAAGCCCGCGAGAGGGGCCCACTCACAGATACGCAGTATTTT. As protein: CASSQARERGPLTDTQYF.

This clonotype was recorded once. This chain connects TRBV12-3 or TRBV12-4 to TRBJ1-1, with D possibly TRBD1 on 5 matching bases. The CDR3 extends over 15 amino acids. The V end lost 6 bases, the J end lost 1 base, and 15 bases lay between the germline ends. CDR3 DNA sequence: TGTGCCAGCAGGACGCTAAGGGGTACGAACACTGAAGCTTTCTTT. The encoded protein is CASRTLRGTNTEAFF.

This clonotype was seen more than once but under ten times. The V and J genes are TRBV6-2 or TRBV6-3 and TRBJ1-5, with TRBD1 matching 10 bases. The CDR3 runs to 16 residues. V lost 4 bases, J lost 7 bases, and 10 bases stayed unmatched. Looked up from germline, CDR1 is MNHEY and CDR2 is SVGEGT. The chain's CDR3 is CASSSSSTGGGQPQHF. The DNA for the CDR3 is TGTGCCAGCAGTTCCTCTTCGACAGGGGGCGGCCAGCCCCAGCATTTT.

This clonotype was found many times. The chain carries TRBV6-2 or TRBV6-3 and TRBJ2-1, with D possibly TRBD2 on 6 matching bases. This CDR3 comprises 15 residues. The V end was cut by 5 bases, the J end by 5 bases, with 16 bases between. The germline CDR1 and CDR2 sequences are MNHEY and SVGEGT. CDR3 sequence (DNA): TGTGCCAGCAGTACCCCTGGCGGGGCTAACAATGAGCAGTTCTTC. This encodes CASSTPGGANNEQFF.